Shown below are 12 T cell receptor beta chains from a single sample sequenced in a study of OX40 agonist ivuxolimab in advanced cancers. Measured with immunoSEQ multiplex PCR; TCRdb has only the in-frame clones, and not every one. The repertoire includes tens of thousands of clones, roughly four fifths of them detected once, and more than 50% sits in the top ten. The specimen was CD4+ or CD8+ T cells sorted from blood, collected in a trial of the OX40 agonist ivuxolimab. These receptor sequences come from an adult with an advanced solid tumor such as melanoma, head and neck, liver or kidney cancer.

The rearrangement joins TRBV7-9 to TRBJ1-3, with D tentatively TRBD1 (5 bases). The CDR3 loop spans 16 amino acids. Germline CDR1 is SEHNR and CDR2 is FQNEAQ (reference sequence). V was pared by 5 bases and J by 0 bases, with 14 bases between. CDR3: CASSQGRMDSGNTIYF. In DNA form, the CDR3 reads TGTGCCAGCAGCCAGGGTCGTATGGACTCTGGAAACACCATATATTTT. Full variable domain (remainder filled in from reference TRBV7-9 and TRBJ1-3): DTGVSQNPRHKITKRGQNVTFRCDPISEHNRLYWYRQTLGQGPEFLTYFQNEAQLEKSRLLSDRFSAERPKGSFSTLEIQRTEQGDSAMYLCASSQGRMDSGNTIYFGEGSWLTVV.

The chain combines TRBV5-5 with TRBJ2-3; D gene unclear. CDR3 length equals 15 residues. Trimming shortened V by 1 base and J by 0 bases, and 9 bases separated the two germline ends. Germline CDR1 reads SGHKS; CDR2 reads YYEKEE (reference sequence). CDR3 nucleotide sequence: TGTGCCAGCAGCTTGACCACAGCTAGCACAGATACGCAGTATTTT. Its translation: CASSLTTASTDTQYF.

With regard to this clone: A far larger clone is just one base off, so this is likely a read error. The chain links TRBV13 to TRBJ2-7; the D gene is possibly TRBD1 (5 bases). The CDR3 sequence is 13 residues long. Per germline, CDR1 PRHDT and CDR2 FYEKMQ (reference sequence). Trimming pared 5 bases from V and 6 bases from J, leaving 14 bases between. The CDR3 nucleotides read TGTGCCAGCAGCACCGGGCCTCAGGGCGAGCAGTACTTC. Encoded protein: CASSTGPQGEQYF.

To note about this clone: Other DNA sequences in the sample encode the same CDR3. The chain carries TRBV6-1 and TRBJ2-7, with TRBD2 identical over 8 bases. The CDR3 length is 13 residues. CDR1 is MNHNS, CDR2 SASEGT, per germline. V dropped 5 bases and J dropped 4; count of bases not matched to a gene: 4. The CDR3 DNA is TGTGCCAGCAGTCCAACGGGAGGGTACGAGCAGTACTTC. Protein: CASSPTGGYEQYF.

The chain combines TRBV6-6 with TRBJ2-5, with D perhaps matching TRBD1 (6 bases). The V gene's germline CDR1 is MNHNY and CDR2 SVGAGI (reference sequence). V lost 6 bases and J 5 bases, leaving 13 bases between the germline ends. This CDR3 is built from 13 residues. Here the CDR3 DNA reads TGTGCCAGCAGCGAGGGGGTTTGGGAGACCCAGTACTTC. Amino acid sequence: CASSEGVWETQYF.

V and J are TRBV4-1 and TRBJ1-1; TRBD1 is a possible D gene (5 bases). The CDR3 length is 14 residues. Trimming took off 4 bases at V and 1 base at J, with 10 bases between the two ends. The V gene's germline CDR1 is MGHRA and CDR2 YSYEKL. The CDR3 DNA is TGCGCCAGCAGCCGAGGGACGGGGAACACTGAAGCTTTCTTT. This translates into CASSRGTGNTEAFF.

V usage is TRBV6-6 and J usage is TRBJ1-6; D not certain. The ends were cut back, 5 bases at V and 14 bases at J, with 16 bases in the middle. Germline CDR1 reads MNHNY; CDR2 reads SVGAGI (reference sequence). The CDR3 loop spans 13 amino acids. The CDR3 DNA sequence: TGTGCCAGCAGTCCGGTCACGGGCAAGGCCCTCCACTTT. Protein: CASSPVTGKALHF.

This chain uses TRBV9 with TRBJ1-2; D is unclear. CDR3 length: 14 residues. Germline-derived CDR1 and CDR2 are SGDLS and YYNGEE. The V end lost 0 bases, the J end lost 8 bases, and 14 bases lay between the germline ends. The CDR3 sequence: CASSVEGMEEGYTF. Written as DNA, the CDR3 is TGTGCCAGCAGCGTAGAGGGCATGGAAGAAGGCTACACCTTC.

The table lists this clone with a count of one. The V call is TRBV9, the J call TRBJ2-1; no clear D. V gave up 0 bases and J gave up 8 bases, with 18 bases separating them. The CDR3 runs to 16 residues. Germline V gene sequence: CDR1 SGDLS, CDR2 YYNGEE. The CDR3 sequence: CASSVAPSTIPDEQFF. In nucleotides, the CDR3 is TGTGCCAGCAGCGTAGCGCCCAGCACGATACCTGATGAGCAGTTCTTC.

The chain combines TRBV4-1 with TRBJ2-7; 7 bases line up with TRBD1. J lost 3 bases, V lost 1 base, and 6 bases had no gene match. The CDR3 runs to 15 residues. CDR1 MGHRA and CDR2 YSYEKL come from the germline V gene. CDR3 coding DNA: TGCGCCAGCAGCCAAGTAAAACAGGGGAACTACGAGCAGTACTTC. This codes for CASSQVKQGNYEQYF.

The chain uses TRBV19 and TRBJ2-7; D remains unclear. The CDR3 runs 13 residues. CDR1 is LNHDA and CDR2 is SQIVND in the germline V gene (reference sequence). Deletions cut 2 bases from V and 2 bases from J, with 7 bases between. The CDR3 loop reads CASSIRVPYEQYF. CDR3 sequence (DNA): TGTGCCAGTAGTATAAGGGTCCCCTACGAGCAGTACTTC. Full variable domain (missing parts from reference TRBV19 and TRBJ2-7): DGGITQSPKYLFRKEGQNVTLSCEQNLNHDAMYWYRQDPGQGLRLIYYSQIVNDFQKGDIAEGYSVSREKKESFPLTVTSAQKNPTAFYLCASSIRVPYEQYFGPGTRLTVT.

The chain joins TRBV7-9 to TRBJ2-1, with D hard to call. This CDR3 contains 19 residues. The V end lost 5 bases, the J end lost 0 bases, and 23 bases lay between the germline ends. CDR1 is SEHNR and CDR2 is FQNEAQ in the germline V gene (reference sequence). CDR3 sequence reads: CASSTMKELLTGSYNEQFF. The DNA of the CDR3 is TGTGCCAGCAGCACCATGAAAGAACTACTCACGGGCTCCTACAATGAGCAGTTCTTC.